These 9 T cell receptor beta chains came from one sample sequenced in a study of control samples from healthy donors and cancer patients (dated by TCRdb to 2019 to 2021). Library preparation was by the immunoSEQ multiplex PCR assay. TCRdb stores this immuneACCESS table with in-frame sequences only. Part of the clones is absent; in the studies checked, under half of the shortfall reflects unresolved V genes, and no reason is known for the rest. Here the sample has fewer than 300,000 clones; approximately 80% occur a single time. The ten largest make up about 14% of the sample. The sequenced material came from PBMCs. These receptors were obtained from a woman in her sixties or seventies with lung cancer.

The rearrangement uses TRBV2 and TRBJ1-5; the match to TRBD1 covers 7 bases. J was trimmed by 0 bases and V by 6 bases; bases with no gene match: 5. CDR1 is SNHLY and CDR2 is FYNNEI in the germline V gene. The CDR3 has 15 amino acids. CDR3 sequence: CASRGTDYSNQPQHF. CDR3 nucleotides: TGTGCCAGCAGGGGGACAGATTATAGCAATCAGCCCCAGCATTTT.

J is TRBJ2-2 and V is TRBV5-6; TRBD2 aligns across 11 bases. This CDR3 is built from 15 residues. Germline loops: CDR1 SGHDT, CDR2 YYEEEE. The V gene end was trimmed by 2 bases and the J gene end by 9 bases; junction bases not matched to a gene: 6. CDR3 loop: CASSFPRLAGWELFF. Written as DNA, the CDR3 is TGTGCCAGCAGCTTTCCAAGACTAGCGGGATGGGAGCTGTTTTTT.

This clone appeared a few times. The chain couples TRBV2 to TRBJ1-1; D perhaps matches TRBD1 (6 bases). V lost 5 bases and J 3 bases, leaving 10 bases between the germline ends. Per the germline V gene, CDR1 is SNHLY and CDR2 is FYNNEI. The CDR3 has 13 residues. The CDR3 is CASSWTEDTEAFF. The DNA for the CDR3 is TGTGCCAGCAGTTGGACAGAAGACACTGAAGCTTTCTTT.

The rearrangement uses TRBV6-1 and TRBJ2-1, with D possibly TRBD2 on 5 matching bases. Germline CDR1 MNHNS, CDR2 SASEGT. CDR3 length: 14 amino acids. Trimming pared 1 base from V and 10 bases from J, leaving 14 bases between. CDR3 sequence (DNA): TGTGCCAGCAGTGAAGGGAGCTCTGGCGGGGAGCAGTTCTTC. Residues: CASSEGSSGGEQFF.

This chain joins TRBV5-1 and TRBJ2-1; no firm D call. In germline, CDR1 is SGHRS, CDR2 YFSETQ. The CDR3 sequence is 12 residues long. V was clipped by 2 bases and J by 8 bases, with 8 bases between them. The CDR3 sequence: CASSFGVDEQFF. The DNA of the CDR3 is TGCGCCAGCAGCTTTGGGGTGGATGAGCAGTTCTTC. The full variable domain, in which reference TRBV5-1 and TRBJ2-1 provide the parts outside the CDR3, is KAGVTQTPRYLIKTRGQQVTLSCSPISGHRSVSWYQQTPGQGLQFLFEYFSETQRNKGNFPGRFSGRQFSNSRSEMNVSTLELGDSALYLCASSFGVDEQFFGPGTRLTVL.

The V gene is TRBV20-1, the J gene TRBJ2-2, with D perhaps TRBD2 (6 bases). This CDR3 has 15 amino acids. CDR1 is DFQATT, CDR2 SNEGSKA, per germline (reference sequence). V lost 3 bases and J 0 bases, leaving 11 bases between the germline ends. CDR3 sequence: CSASAGTSNTGELFF. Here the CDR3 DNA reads TGCAGTGCTAGTGCCGGGACTTCGAACACCGGGGAGCTGTTTTTT.

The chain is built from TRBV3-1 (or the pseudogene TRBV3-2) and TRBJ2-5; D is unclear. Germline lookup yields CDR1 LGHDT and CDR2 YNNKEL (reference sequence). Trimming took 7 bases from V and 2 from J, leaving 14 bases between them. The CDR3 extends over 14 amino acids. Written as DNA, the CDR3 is TGTGCCAGCATTCGGGCAGGCGGACAAGAGACCCAGTACTTC. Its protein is CASIRAGGQETQYF.

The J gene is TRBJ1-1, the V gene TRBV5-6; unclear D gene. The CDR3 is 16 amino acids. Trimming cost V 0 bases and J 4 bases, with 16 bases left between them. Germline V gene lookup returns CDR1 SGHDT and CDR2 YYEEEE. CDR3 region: CASSLVGREWGTEAFF. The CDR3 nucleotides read TGTGCCAGCAGCTTGGTTGGTAGGGAATGGGGCACTGAAGCTTTCTTT.

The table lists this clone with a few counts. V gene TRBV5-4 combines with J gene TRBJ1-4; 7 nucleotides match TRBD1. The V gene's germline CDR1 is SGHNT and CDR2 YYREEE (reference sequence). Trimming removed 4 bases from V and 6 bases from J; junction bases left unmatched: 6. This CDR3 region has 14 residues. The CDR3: CASSLTGNDEKLFF. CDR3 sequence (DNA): TGTGCCAGCAGCCTGACAGGGAATGATGAAAAACTGTTTTTT.